This T cell receptor beta chain was captured by sequencing in a study of graft-versus-host responses after intestinal transplantation. Study information: Recipients underwent multivisceral, liver-intestinal, or isolated intestinal transplants. Every recipient underwent anti-thymocyte globulin induction, then tacrolimus and steroids for around three years.

Sequencing used immunoSEQ multiplex PCR; TCRdb keeps in-frame clones, though not all of them. The data contain nearly 95,000 clones, 90% to 95% of them singletons. Whole-study findings and limits: Detection of GvH clones occurred in recipient marrow, and some had their first appearance in ileum or blood. The presence of high graft-versus-host to host-versus-graft clonal ratios in allografts characterized patients with graft-donor T cell macrochimerism.

Comments on this clone: What it binds is unknown.

Germline CDR1 reads KGHSH; CDR2 reads LQKENI. The CDR3 length is 13 residues. The V end lost 0 bases, the J end lost 3 bases, and 5 bases lay between the germline ends. The sequence derives from a human donor who received an intestinal transplant. The genes are TRBV18 and TRBJ2-5, with D hard to call. Material: unstimulated CD8+ T cells sorted from spleen or lymph node cells, obtained before intestinal transplant. The CDR3 reads CASSPPSEETQYF. For the CDR3, the DNA is TGTGCCAGCTCACCACCCTCCGAAGAGACCCAGTACTTC. Variable domain in full (rest from reference TRBV18 and TRBJ2-5): NAGVMQNPRHLVRRRGQEARLRCSPMKGHSHVYWYRQLPEEGLKFMVYLQKENIIDESGMPKERFSAEFPKEGPSILRIQQVVRGDSAAYFCASSPPSEETQYFGPGTRLLVL.